Included here is one TCR beta chain sequence, with context. The data were obtained in a study of T cell changes during pregnancy in multiple sclerosis. Assay used: immunoSEQ multiplex PCR; TCRdb lists only in-frame clones, some missing. The data contain around 50,000 clones, around 92% of them singletons. The CDR3 consists of 17 residues. J lost 4 bases, V lost 2 bases, and 10 bases had no gene match. Germline V CDR1 and CDR2: SGHRS, YFSETQ. The chain joins TRBV5-1 to TRBJ2-1; TRBD2 matches 9 bases. Sequencing used CD4+ T cells from peripheral blood mononuclear cells, obtained after pregnancy. This TCR was recovered from a female donor in good health, enrolled as a control in a pregnancy study. CDR3 loop: CASSLRPAAGGYNEQFF. CDR3 bases: TGCGCCAGCAGCTTACGTCCGGCGGCGGGGGGGTACAATGAGCAGTTCTTC.